The 5 T cell receptor beta chains below were found in one sample sequenced in a study of T cell repertoires in cytomegalovirus infection. These receptors' antigens are unknown. A single record per CDR3 protein comes from TCRdb applying MiXCR to the reads. The table includes some 590,000 distinct CDR3 sequences, about 40% detected once. Source: cultured PBMCs, taken from culture after CMV antigen stimulation. Receptors were obtained from a human donor in good health (CMV status not recorded). Some clones in this sample may be carry-over from other donors' samples.

The chain is built from TRBV7-9 and TRBJ1-5; possible D gene TRBD1, 5 bases. V was pared by 5 bases and J by 4 bases, with 18 bases between. Per germline, CDR1 SEHNR and CDR2 FQNEAQ (reference sequence). The length of the CDR3 is 16 residues. CDR3 in amino acids: CASSQNPGPPNQPQHF. CDR3 DNA: TGTGCCAGCAGCCAAAATCCGGGGCCCCCTAATCAGCCCCAGCATTTT.

This clonotype occurred once. The chain joins TRBV7-4 to TRBJ2-7; 11 nucleotides match TRBD2. CDR1 and CDR2 (germline): SGHVT, SQSDAQ. The CDR3 spans 16 residues. Trimming removed 7 bases from V and 0 bases from J; junction bases left unmatched: 8. CDR3 coding DNA: TGTGCCAGCATCAGCGTGGGGACTAGCGGCTCCTACGAGCAGTACTTC. It codes for CASISVGTSGSYEQYF. The whole variable domain, filled in from reference TRBV7-4 and TRBJ2-7, reads GAGVSQSPRYKVAKRGRDVALRCDSISGHVTLYWYRQTLGQGSEVLTYSQSDAQRDKSGRPSGRFSAERPERSVSTLKIQRTEQGDSAVYLCASISVGTSGSYEQYFGPGTRLTVT.

J is TRBJ2-7 and V is TRBV10-3, with D uncertain. This CDR3 spans 14 amino acids. CDR1 ENHRY and CDR2 SYGVKD come from the germline V gene. V lost 3 bases, J lost 5 bases, and 14 bases lay in between. The CDR3 region is CAISDRASFDEQYF. Written as DNA, the CDR3 is TGTGCCATCAGTGACCGAGCTTCTTTCGACGAGCAGTACTTC.

The chain joins TRBV7-2 to TRBJ1-2; D is unclear. Looked up from germline, CDR1 is SGHTA and CDR2 is FQGNSA. This CDR3 contains 12 residues. Deletions cut 5 bases from V and 8 bases from J, with 12 bases between. CDR3 coding DNA: TGTGCCAGCAGCCTTGATTTCGGAGGCTACACCTTC. It is translated as CASSLDFGGYTF.

V usage is TRBV7-9 and J usage is TRBJ1-4, with D unclear. The CDR3 sequence is 17 residues long. V shed 1 base and J shed 4 bases, with 16 bases lying between them. Germline loops: CDR1 SEHNR, CDR2 FQNEAQ (reference sequence). The CDR3 nucleotides read TGTGCCAGCAGCTTAGAAACTGGTGGGGAGTTTAATGAAAAACTGTTTTTT. Its translation: CASSLETGGEFNEKLFF.